This TCR beta chain was sequenced for a study of CD8+CD57+ T cells in acquired aplastic anemia. Whole-study findings and limits: Patients and controls shared 25 to 35 CD8+ CDR3 sequences, highly expressed in patients.

For CDR3 and TCR beta VDJ profiling, genomic DNA was the template used. A single record per CDR3 protein comes from TCRdb applying MiXCR to the reads. The sample lists more than 250,000 distinct CDR3 sequences; 45% to 65% were seen once. This clonotype was detected only a few times. Its antigen is still unknown. CDR3 length equals 15 residues. CDR1 is SEHNR and CDR2 is FQNEAQ in the germline V gene (reference sequence). After removal of 5 bases from V and 5 bases from J, the junction contained 9 bases not matched to a gene. Sequences were obtained from sorted CD4+, CD8+, or CD8+CD57+ T cells (not recorded which) from PBMCs. V is TRBV7-9 and J is TRBJ2-7, with 10 positions matching TRBD2. The receptor was derived from a human donor with severe aplastic anemia or a healthy control (not recorded which). This chain's CDR3 is CASSLSGRADHEQYF. CDR3 DNA: TGTGCCAGCAGCCTCAGCGGGAGGGCCGACCACGAGCAGTACTTC.